One sample yielded the 24 T cell receptor beta chains listed below, sequenced in a study of shared clonotypes between healthy human individuals. The protocol was immunoSEQ multiplex PCR, while the TCRdb copy is restricted to in-frame clones and leaves out a portion. The data hold roughly 2.5 million clones, with around 94% observed a single time. The specimen sequenced was naive CD4+ T cells sorted from blood. Subset described: CD45RA+ positively selected. The receptors shown here come from a young man in good health.

The CDR3 region has the DNA TGTGCCAGCAGCTACTATCGGGGACAGGATTTAAAGACCCAGTACTTC. This codes for CASSYYRGQDLKTQYF. The rearrangement links TRBV11-2 to TRBJ2-5, with 8 bases identical to TRBD1. The CDR3 length is 16 residues. Germline CDR1 and CDR2: SGHAT and FQNNGV. With 4 bases clipped from V and 6 bases from J, the junction kept 13 bases outside the gene matches.

This chain uses TRBV7-2 with TRBJ2-5, with TRBD2 identical over 12 bases. Losses at the gene ends were 1 base for V and 7 bases for J; bases not matched to a gene: 7. Germline V gene sequence: CDR1 SGHTA, CDR2 FQGNSA. The CDR3 totals 16 residues. The CDR3 protein is CASSLGTSGASGTQYF. The CDR3 bases are TGTGCCAGCAGCTTAGGGACTAGCGGGGCCAGCGGGACCCAGTACTTC.

This chain links TRBV15 with TRBJ2-7; no definite D call. Germline CDR1 is LNHNV and CDR2 is YYDKDF (reference sequence). V shed 1 base and J shed 6 bases, with 13 bases lying between them. The CDR3 has 14 residues. In DNA, the CDR3 is TGTGCCACCAGCAGAGGTTCCGGCGTCCCCGAGCAGTACTTC. Translating gives CATSRGSGVPEQYF.

V gene TRBV7-9 combines with J gene TRBJ2-7; 14 bases fit TRBD2. V shed 3 bases, J shed 5 bases, and the junction held 6 bases outside the gene matches. The length of the CDR3 is 16 residues. Germline assignment: CDR1 SEHNR and CDR2 FQNEAQ (reference sequence). CDR3 sequence reads: CASSFGTSGGMDEQYF. As DNA, the CDR3 is TGTGCCAGCAGCTTCGGGACTAGCGGGGGAATGGACGAGCAGTACTTC.

The rearrangement links TRBV28 to TRBJ2-7; a possible D gene is TRBD2 (7 bases). V was pared by 11 bases and J by 7 bases, with 18 bases between. The CDR3 spans 12 residues. Looked up from germline, CDR1 is MDHEN and CDR2 is SYDVKM. DNA for the CDR3: TGTGCCGCGAGGGGGGGAGTAGGAGAGCAGTACTTC. Its translation is CAARGGVGEQYF.

The rearrangement uses TRBV30 and TRBJ1-6; 8 bases are a match to TRBD1. The CDR3 length is 15 residues. The V gene end was trimmed by 2 bases and the J gene end by 6 bases; junction bases not matched to a gene: 6. Germline-derived CDR1 and CDR2 are GTSNPN and SVGIG (reference sequence). The chain's CDR3 is CAWSIRTGSNSPLHF. In nucleotides, the CDR3 is TGTGCCTGGAGTATTCGGACAGGGAGTAATTCACCCCTCCACTTT.

A note on this clone: This specimen includes other DNA sequences encoding the same CDR3. The chain has TRBV9 and TRBJ2-1, with 14 bases aligning to TRBD2. Germline assignment: CDR1 SGDLS and CDR2 YYNGEE. Trimming at V came to 0 bases and at J to 4 bases, leaving 0 bases not matched to a gene. The CDR3 runs 16 residues. The CDR3 reads CASSVGLAGGYNEQFF. CDR3 DNA: TGTGCCAGCAGCGTAGGACTAGCGGGGGGGTACAATGAGCAGTTCTTC.

The gene calls are TRBV18 and TRBJ1-1; no clear D gene. Germline V gene sequence: CDR1 KGHSH, CDR2 LQKENI. Trimming took 1 base from V and 0 from J, leaving 9 bases between them. There are 15 residues in the CDR3. CDR3 residues: CASSPQGGLNTEAFF. The CDR3 DNA follows: TGTGCCAGCTCACCACAGGGAGGCTTGAACACTGAAGCTTTCTTT.

J is TRBJ2-7 and V is TRBV7-2; D gene uncertain. The CDR3 has 16 residues. V was clipped by 1 base and J by 2 bases, with 15 bases between them. The germline V gene encodes CDR1 SGHTA and CDR2 FQGNSA. This chain's CDR3 is CASSLGTASHPYEQYF. DNA for the CDR3: TGTGCCAGCAGCTTAGGCACAGCTTCACACCCCTACGAGCAGTACTTC.

The chain joins TRBV4-3 to TRBJ2-1; D is unresolved. V was shortened by 0 bases and J by 6 bases, with 3 bases between the two germline ends. Per germline, CDR1 LGHNA and CDR2 YSLEER. CDR3 length equals 12 residues. The CDR3 sequence: CASSQEGNEQFF. The CDR3 DNA sequence: TGCGCCAGCAGCCAAGAAGGCAATGAGCAGTTCTTC.

The chain recombines TRBV28 with TRBJ1-5; TRBD1 might be the D (6 bases). Germline loops: CDR1 MDHEN, CDR2 SYDVKM. The CDR3 consists of 14 residues. Trimming removed 6 bases from V and 2 bases from J, with 11 bases in between. CDR3 bases: TGTGCCAGCAGCTCAGGGGAGGGCAATCAGCCCCAGCATTTT. As protein: CASSSGEGNQPQHF.

The chain combines TRBV7-9 with TRBJ2-3; perhaps TRBD2 as D (7 bases). The V gene's germline CDR1 is SEHNR and CDR2 FQNEAQ (reference sequence). CDR3 size: 15 residues. V was pared by 5 bases and J by 4 bases, with 16 bases between. In DNA, the CDR3 is TGTGCCAGCAGCCTCGAGGGGGGGCAGGCAGATACGCAGTATTTT. Translating it yields CASSLEGGQADTQYF.

The chain employs TRBV19 and TRBJ2-1, with TRBD2 as a possible D gene (5 bases). The germline CDR1 and CDR2 sequences are LNHDA and SQIVND (reference sequence). This CDR3 is built from 13 residues. V was trimmed by 9 bases and J by 7 bases, leaving 16 bases between them. The CDR3 DNA sequence: TGTGCCAGCCGGACTGGATGGCGGAATGAGCAGTTCTTC. Its protein is CASRTGWRNEQFF.

About this clone: Other DNA sequences of this sample code for an identical CDR3. This sequence joins TRBV6-6 and TRBJ1-6, with 7 bases that match TRBD1. Germline CDR1 MNHNY, CDR2 SVGAGI (reference sequence). After removal of 2 bases from V and 7 bases from J, the junction contained 2 bases not matched to a gene. This CDR3 is built from 14 residues. CDR3: CASSYGTENSPLHF. The DNA of the CDR3 is TGTGCCAGCAGTTACGGGACAGAGAATTCACCCCTCCACTTT.

The genes are TRBV10-3 and TRBJ2-5, with unresolved D. The CDR3 runs to 15 residues. The V end lost 3 bases, the J end lost 2 bases, and 13 bases lay between the germline ends. Germline CDR1 ENHRY, CDR2 SYGVKD. The CDR3 nucleotides are TGTGCCATCAGTGATTCTAAGGAACTACAAGAGACCCAGTACTTC. Its translation: CAISDSKELQETQYF.

This clone has only a few counts. The chain employs TRBV19 and TRBJ1-1; TRBD1 matches at 8 bases. V gave up 5 bases and J gave up 8 bases; unmatched junction bases: 4. Germline CDR1 is LNHDA and CDR2 is SQIVND (reference sequence). CDR3 size: 12 residues. The chain's CDR3 is CASSWRQGEAFF. In DNA form, the CDR3 reads TGTGCCAGTAGTTGGAGACAGGGGGAAGCTTTCTTT.

The chain recombines TRBV10-2 with TRBJ1-3; D unclear. The CDR3 has 16 amino acids. V lost 0 bases and J 3 bases, leaving 12 bases between the germline ends. Germline values: CDR1 WSHSY, CDR2 SAAADI. CDR3 DNA sequence: TGCGCCAGCAGTGAGTCGTGGGGTCGAGGTGGAAACACCATATATTTT. It encodes CASSESWGRGGNTIYF.

The J gene is TRBJ1-6, the V gene TRBV28, with D perhaps matching TRBD1 (6 bases). Germline lookup yields CDR1 MDHEN and CDR2 SYDVKM. V lost 1 base and J 11 bases, leaving 18 bases between the germline ends. The length of the CDR3 is 16 residues. The CDR3 here is CASSLSRRGLTAPLHF. As DNA, the CDR3 is TGTGCCAGCAGTTTATCCCGTCGGGGGCTCACGGCACCCCTCCACTTT.

The V gene is TRBV5-1, the J gene TRBJ1-1; 12 bases are shared with TRBD1. Germline V gene lookup returns CDR1 SGHRS and CDR2 YFSETQ. After removal of 4 bases from V and 4 bases from J, the junction contained 8 bases not matched to a gene. This CDR3 is built from 16 residues. The DNA of the CDR3 is TGCGCCAGCAGCCTGGGACAGGGGGCTTTGGGCACTGAAGCTTTCTTT. Its protein is CASSLGQGALGTEAFF.

In the case of this clone: Within the sample, other DNA sequences also encode this same CDR3. The chain couples TRBV5-1 to TRBJ2-3, with TRBD1 identical over 8 bases. The CDR3 runs 15 residues. V lost 0 bases, J lost 1 base, and 1 base stayed unmatched. Germline CDR1 reads SGHRS; CDR2 reads YFSETQ. CDR3 DNA: TGCGCCAGCAGCTTGGGGGGACAGGGCACAGATACGCAGTATTTT. Amino acids: CASSLGGQGTDTQYF.

The chain links TRBV10-1 to TRBJ2-3; TRBD2 is a possible D gene (6 bases). Trimming cost V 9 bases and J 2 bases, with 18 bases left between them. Per germline, CDR1 WNHNN and CDR2 SYGVQD (reference sequence). This CDR3 region has 15 residues. The CDR3: CASTGWRDFTDTQYF. CDR3 DNA: TGCGCCAGTACGGGGTGGCGGGACTTCACAGATACGCAGTATTTT.

Note on this clone: Additional DNA sequences in this sample encode the identical CDR3. The chain links TRBV27 to TRBJ2-7, with 7 bases matching TRBD2. V was clipped by 0 bases and J by 1 base; unmatched bases: 3. The germline V gene has CDR1 MNHEY and CDR2 SMNVEV (reference sequence). The CDR3 sequence is 15 residues long. This CDR3 reads CASSLSRGGSYEQYF. The DNA for the CDR3 is TGTGCCAGCAGTTTATCACGCGGGGGTTCCTACGAGCAGTACTTC.

This sequence joins TRBV5-1 and TRBJ2-7; TRBD1 matches 7 bases. Germline CDR1 and CDR2: SGHRS and YFSETQ. V was pared by 4 bases and J by 2 bases, with 6 bases of the junction left unmatched. This CDR3 has 14 amino acids. The CDR3 DNA reads as TGCGCCAGCAGCGTGACAGACAGGGCCTACGAGCAGTACTTC. Amino acids: CASSVTDRAYEQYF.

The chain is built from TRBV30 and TRBJ1-3; no definite D call. Trimming shortened V by 0 bases and J by 6 bases, and 15 bases separated the two germline ends. Germline V CDR1 and CDR2: GTSNPN, SVGIG (reference sequence). The CDR3 consists of 15 residues. The CDR3 nucleotides are TGTGCCTGGAGTGTTTCCGGGCTTCCCACAAACACCATATATTTT. It specifies CAWSVSGLPTNTIYF.